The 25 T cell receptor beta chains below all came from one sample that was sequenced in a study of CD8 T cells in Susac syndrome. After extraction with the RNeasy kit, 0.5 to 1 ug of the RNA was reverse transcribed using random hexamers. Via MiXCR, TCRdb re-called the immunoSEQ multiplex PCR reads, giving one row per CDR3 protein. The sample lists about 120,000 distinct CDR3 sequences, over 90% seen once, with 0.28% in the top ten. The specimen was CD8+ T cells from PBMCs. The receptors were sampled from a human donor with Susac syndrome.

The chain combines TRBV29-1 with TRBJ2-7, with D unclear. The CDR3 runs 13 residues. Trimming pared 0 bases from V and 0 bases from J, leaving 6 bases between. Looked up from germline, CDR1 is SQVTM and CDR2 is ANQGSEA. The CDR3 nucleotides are TGCAGCGTTGAAGAACGTAGCTCCTACGAGCAGTACTTC. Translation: CSVEERSSYEQYF.

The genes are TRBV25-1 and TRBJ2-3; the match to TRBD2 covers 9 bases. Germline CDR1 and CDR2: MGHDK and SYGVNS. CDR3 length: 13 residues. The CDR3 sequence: CGSSGESTDTQYF. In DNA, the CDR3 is TGTGGATCTAGCGGGGAGAGCACAGATACGCAGTATTTT.

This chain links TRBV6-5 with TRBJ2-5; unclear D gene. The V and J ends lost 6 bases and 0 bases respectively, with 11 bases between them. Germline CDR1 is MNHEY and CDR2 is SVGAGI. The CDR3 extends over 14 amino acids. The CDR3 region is CASRVRSYQETQYF. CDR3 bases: TGTGCCAGCAGAGTGCGGTCGTACCAAGAGACCCAGTACTTC.

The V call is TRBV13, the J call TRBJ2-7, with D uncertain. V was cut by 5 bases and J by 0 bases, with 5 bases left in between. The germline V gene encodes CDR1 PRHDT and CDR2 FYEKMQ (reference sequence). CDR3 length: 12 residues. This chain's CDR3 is CASSPLSYEQYF. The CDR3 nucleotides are TGTGCCAGCAGCCCCCTCTCCTACGAGCAGTACTTC.

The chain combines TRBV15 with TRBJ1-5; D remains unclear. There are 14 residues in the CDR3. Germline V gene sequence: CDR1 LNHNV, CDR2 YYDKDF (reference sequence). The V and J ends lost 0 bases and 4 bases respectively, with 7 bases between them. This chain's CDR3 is CATSRDGGNQPQHF. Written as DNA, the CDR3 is TGTGCCACCAGCAGAGATGGTGGGAATCAGCCCCAGCATTTT.

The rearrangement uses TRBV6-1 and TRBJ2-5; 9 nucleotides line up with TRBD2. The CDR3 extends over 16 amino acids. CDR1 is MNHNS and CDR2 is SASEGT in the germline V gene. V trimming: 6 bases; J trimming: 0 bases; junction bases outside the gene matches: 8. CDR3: CASSPQRGAYQETQYF. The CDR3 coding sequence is TGTGCCAGCAGCCCACAGCGGGGGGCGTACCAAGAGACCCAGTACTTC.

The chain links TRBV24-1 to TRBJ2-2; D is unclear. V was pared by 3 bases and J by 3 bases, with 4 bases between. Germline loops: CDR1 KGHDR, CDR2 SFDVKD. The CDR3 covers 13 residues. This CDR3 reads CATSDRDTGELFF. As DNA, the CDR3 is TGTGCCACCAGTGATCGAGACACCGGGGAGCTGTTTTTT.

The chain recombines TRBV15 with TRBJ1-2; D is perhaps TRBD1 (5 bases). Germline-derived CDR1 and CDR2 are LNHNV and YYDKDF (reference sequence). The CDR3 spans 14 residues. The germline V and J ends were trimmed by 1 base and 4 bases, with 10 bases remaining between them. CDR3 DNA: TGTGCCACCAGCAGAGCATCCGGGACCTATGGCTACACCTTC. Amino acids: CATSRASGTYGYTF.

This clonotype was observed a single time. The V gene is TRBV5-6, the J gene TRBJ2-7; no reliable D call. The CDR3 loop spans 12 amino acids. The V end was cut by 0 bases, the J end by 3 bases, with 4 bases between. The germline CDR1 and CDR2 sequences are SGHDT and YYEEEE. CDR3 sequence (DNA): TGTGCCAGCAGCTTGGCTTACTACGAGCAGTACTTC. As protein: CASSLAYYEQYF.

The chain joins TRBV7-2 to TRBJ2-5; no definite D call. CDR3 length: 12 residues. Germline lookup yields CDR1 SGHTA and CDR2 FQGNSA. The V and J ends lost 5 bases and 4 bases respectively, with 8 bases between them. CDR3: CASSRNRETQYF. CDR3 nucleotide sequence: TGTGCCAGCAGCCGGAACCGAGAGACCCAGTACTTC.

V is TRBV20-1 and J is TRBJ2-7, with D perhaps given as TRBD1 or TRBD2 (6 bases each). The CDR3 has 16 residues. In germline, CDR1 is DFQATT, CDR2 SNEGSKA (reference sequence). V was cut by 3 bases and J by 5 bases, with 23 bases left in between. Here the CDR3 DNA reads TGCAGTGCTAGCCCCTGGTTAAAGGGGGGCCAACACGAGCAGTACTTC. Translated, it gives CSASPWLKGGQHEQYF.

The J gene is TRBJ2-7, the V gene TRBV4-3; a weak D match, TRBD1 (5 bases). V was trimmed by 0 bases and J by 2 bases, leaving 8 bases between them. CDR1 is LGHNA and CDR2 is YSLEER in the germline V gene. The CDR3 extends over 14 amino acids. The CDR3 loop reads CASSQEAGTYEQYF. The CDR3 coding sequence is TGCGCCAGCAGCCAAGAAGCAGGGACCTACGAGCAGTACTTC.

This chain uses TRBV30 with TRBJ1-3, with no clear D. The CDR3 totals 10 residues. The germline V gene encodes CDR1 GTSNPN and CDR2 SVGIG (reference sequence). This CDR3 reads CAWVGNTIYF. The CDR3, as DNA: TGTGCTTGGGTGGGAAACACCATATATTTT. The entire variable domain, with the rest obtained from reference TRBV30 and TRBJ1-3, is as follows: SQTIHQWPATLVQPVGSPLSLECTVEGTSNPNLYWYRQAAGRGLQLLFYSVGIGQISSEVPQNLSASRPQDRQFILSSKKLLLSDSGFYLCAWVGNTIYFGEGSWLTVV.

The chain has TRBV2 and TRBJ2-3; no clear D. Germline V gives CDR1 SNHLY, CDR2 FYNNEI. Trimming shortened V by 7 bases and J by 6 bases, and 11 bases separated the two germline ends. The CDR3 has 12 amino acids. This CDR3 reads CASKWTGDTQYF. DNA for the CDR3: TGTGCCAGCAAGTGGACCGGGGATACGCAGTATTTT.

The CDR3 loop reads CASTYLGQGADDYEQYF. The CDR3 DNA is TGTGCCAGCACCTACCTGGGACAGGGGGCGGACGACTACGAGCAGTACTTC. The chain combines TRBV12-3 or TRBV12-4 with TRBJ2-7; 12 bases are a match to TRBD1. Trimming removed 7 bases from V and 3 bases from J; junction bases left unmatched: 13. The CDR3 loop spans 17 amino acids.

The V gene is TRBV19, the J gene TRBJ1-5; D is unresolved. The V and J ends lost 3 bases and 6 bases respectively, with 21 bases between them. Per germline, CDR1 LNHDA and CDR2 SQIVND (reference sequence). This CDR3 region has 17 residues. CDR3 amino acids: CASSIRNVGSGSQPQHF. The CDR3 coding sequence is TGTGCCAGTAGTATCCGTAATGTTGGATCGGGCAGTCAGCCCCAGCATTTT.

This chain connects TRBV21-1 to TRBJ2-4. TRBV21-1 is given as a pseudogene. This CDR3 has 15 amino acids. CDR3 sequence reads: CASSPTVLAKNIQYF. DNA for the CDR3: TGTGCCAGCAGCCCGACCGTTCTAGCCAAAAACATTCAGTACTTC.

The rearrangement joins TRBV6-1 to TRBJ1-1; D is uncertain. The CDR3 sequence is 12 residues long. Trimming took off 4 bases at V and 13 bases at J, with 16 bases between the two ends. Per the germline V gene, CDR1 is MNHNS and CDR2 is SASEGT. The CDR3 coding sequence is TGTGCCAGCAGTGGCCCGCTTCTTACGAGTTTCTTT. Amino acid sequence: CASSGPLLTSFF.

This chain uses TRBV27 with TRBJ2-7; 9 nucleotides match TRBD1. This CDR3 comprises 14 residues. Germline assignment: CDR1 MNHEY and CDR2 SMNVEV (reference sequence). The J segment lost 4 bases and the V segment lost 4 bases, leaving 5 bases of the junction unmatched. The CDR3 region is CASSWETGGYEQYF. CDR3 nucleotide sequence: TGTGCCAGCAGTTGGGAGACAGGGGGTTACGAGCAGTACTTC.

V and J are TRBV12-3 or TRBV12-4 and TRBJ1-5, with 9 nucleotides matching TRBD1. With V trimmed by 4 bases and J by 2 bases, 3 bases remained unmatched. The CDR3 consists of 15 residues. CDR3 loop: CASSSTGGGNQPQHF. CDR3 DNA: TGTGCCAGCAGTTCCACAGGGGGCGGCAATCAGCCCCAGCATTTT.

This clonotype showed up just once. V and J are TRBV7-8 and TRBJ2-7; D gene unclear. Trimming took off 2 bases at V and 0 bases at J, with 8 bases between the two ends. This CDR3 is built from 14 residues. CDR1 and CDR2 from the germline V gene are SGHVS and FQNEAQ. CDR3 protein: CASSLQDLSYEQYF. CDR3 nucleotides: TGTGCCAGCAGCTTACAGGATCTCTCCTACGAGCAGTACTTC. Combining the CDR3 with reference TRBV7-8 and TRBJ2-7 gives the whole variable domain GAGVSQSPRYKVAKRGQDVALRCDPISGHVSLFWYQQALGQGPEFLTYFQNEAQLDKSGLPSDRFFAERPEGSVSTLKIQRTQQEDSAVYLCASSLQDLSYEQYFGPGTRLTVT.

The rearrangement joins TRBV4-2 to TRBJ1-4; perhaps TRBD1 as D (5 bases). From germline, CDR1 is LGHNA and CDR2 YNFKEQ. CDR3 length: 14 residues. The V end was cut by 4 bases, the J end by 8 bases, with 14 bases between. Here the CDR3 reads CASSRLTGVEKLFF. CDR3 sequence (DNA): TGTGCCAGCAGCCGACTTACAGGTGTGGAAAAACTGTTTTTT.

CDR3 coding DNA: TGCAGTGCCACGGCGGGGGGCTACACCTTC. Amino acids: CSATAGGYTF. This rearrangement joins TRBV20-1 to TRBJ1-2; no reliable D call. V was shortened by 6 bases and J by 8 bases, with 10 bases between the two germline ends. Germline CDR1 reads DFQATT; CDR2 reads SNEGSKA (reference sequence). The CDR3 sequence is 10 residues long.

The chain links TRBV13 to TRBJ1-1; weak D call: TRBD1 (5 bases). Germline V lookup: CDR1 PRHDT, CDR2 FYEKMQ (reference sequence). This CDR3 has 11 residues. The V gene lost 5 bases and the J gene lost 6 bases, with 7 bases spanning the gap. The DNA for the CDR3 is TGTGCCAGCAGCCGACAGTCTGAAGCTTTCTTT. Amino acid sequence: CASSRQSEAFF.

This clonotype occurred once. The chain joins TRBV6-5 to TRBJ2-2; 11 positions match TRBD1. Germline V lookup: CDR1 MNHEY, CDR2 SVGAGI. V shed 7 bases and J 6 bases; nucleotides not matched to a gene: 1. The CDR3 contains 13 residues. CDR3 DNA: TGTGCCAGCAAGGGACAGGGGGCCGGGGAGCTGTTTTTT. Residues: CASKGQGAGELFF.